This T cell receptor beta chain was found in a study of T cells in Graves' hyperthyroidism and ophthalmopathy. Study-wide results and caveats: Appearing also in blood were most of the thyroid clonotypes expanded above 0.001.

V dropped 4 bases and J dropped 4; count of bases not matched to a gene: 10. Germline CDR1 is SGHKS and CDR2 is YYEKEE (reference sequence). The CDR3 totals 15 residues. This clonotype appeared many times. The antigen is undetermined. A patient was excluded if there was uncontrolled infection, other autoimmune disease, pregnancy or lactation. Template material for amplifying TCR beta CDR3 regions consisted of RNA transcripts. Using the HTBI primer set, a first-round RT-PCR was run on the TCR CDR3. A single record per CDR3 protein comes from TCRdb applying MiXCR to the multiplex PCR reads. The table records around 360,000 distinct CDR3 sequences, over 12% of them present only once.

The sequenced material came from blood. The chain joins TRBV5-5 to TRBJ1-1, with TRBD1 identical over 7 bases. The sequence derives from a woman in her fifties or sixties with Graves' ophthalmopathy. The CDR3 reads CASSEGPGQPTEAFF. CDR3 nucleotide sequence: TGTGCCAGCAGCGAGGGACCGGGACAGCCCACTGAAGCTTTCTTT.